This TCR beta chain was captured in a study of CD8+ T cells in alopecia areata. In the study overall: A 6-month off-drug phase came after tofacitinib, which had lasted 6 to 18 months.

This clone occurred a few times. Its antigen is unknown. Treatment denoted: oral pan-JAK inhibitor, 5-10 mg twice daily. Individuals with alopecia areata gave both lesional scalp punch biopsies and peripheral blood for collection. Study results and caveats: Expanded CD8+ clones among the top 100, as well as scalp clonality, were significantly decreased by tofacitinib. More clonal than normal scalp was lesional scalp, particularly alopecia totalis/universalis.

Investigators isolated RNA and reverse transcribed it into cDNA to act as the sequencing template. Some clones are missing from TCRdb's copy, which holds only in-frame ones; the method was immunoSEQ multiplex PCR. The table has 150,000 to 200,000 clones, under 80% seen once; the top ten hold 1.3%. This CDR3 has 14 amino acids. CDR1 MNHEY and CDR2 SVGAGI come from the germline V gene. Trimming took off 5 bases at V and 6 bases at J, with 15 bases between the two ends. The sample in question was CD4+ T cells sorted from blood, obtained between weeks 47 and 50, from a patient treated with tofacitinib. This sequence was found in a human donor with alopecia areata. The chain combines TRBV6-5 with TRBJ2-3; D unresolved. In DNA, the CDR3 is TGTGCCAGCAGTGATCAGCCAAGTGGGGATACGCAGTATTTT. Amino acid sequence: CASSDQPSGDTQYF.